Shown below are 24 T cell receptor beta chains from a single sample sequenced in a study of blood T cell repertoires in COVID-19. Sequencing used immunoSEQ multiplex PCR; TCRdb keeps in-frame clones, though not all of them. The sample records 350,000 to 400,000 clones, approximately 91% being singletons. Sequenced sample: PBMCs or T cells enriched from blood (not recorded which). All receptors derive from a woman aged 40 to 50 who had been exposed to COVID-19.

This clone was found once. This rearrangement joins TRBV10-3 to TRBJ1-1; D may be TRBD1 (6 bases). Germline lookup yields CDR1 ENHRY and CDR2 SYGVKD. Trimming left V 7 bases short and J 2 bases short, with 11 bases between. This CDR3 is 13 amino acids long. CDR3 in amino acids: CAIKGGQNTEAFF. The CDR3 DNA follows: TGTGCCATCAAAGGGGGACAAAACACTGAAGCTTTCTTT.

The sample holds a few counts of this clone. CDR3 loop: CASSSQGRAYEQYF. CDR3 in DNA: TGTGCCAGCAGCTCCCAGGGGAGGGCCTACGAGCAGTACTTC. The genes are TRBV11-3 and TRBJ2-7; D may be TRBD2 (7 bases). Trimming removed 4 bases from V and 2 bases from J, with 12 bases in between. Germline V gives CDR1 SGHNT, CDR2 YENEEA. CDR3 length equals 14 residues.

The genes are TRBV30 and TRBJ1-1; TRBD1 might be the D (6 bases). The CDR3 loop spans 15 amino acids. In germline, CDR1 is GTSNPN, CDR2 SVGIG (reference sequence). The V end lost 3 bases, the J end lost 1 base, and 15 bases lay between the germline ends. CDR3 in DNA: TGTGCCTGGAGCGACCCACAGGGAACGAACACTGAAGCTTTCTTT. This gives the protein CAWSDPQGTNTEAFF.

The CDR3 protein is CASKKTDSYGYTF. CDR3 sequence (DNA): TGTGCCAGCAAAAAGACAGACTCTTATGGCTACACCTTC. This sequence joins TRBV12-3 or TRBV12-4 and TRBJ1-2; D is perhaps TRBD1 (5 bases). The CDR3 length is 13 residues. Trimming cost V 7 bases and J 5 bases, with 14 bases left between them.

J is TRBJ1-1 and V is TRBV5-1; D ambiguous. Germline V gene data show CDR1 as SGHRS and CDR2 as YFSETQ. The CDR3 is 15 amino acids. V shed 0 bases and J shed 0 bases, with 9 bases lying between them. CDR3 sequence reads: CASSLGSGVNTEAFF. CDR3 in DNA: TGCGCCAGCAGCTTGGGATCCGGGGTGAACACTGAAGCTTTCTTT.

This sequence joins TRBV29-1 and TRBJ1-2; the D is unclear. Germline V gene data show CDR1 as SQVTM and CDR2 as ANQGSEA. The ends were cut back, 3 bases at V and 4 bases at J, with 12 bases in the middle. This CDR3 is 13 amino acids long. Written as DNA, the CDR3 is TGCAGCGTTGACCGGGTCACCTCCTATGGCTACACCTTC. Protein product: CSVDRVTSYGYTF.

The table lists this clone with a count of one. CDR3 amino acids: CASRGQGSPGELFF. The CDR3 bases are TGTGCCAGCAGGGGACAGGGGAGCCCCGGGGAGCTGTTTTTT. This sequence joins TRBV7-9 and TRBJ2-2; 10 bases agree with TRBD1. Trimming took 6 bases from V and 6 from J; bases not matched to a gene: 4. The CDR3 is made up of 14 amino acids. Germline V gene sequence: CDR1 SEHNR, CDR2 FQNEAQ (reference sequence).

This CDR3 is CASRDRDRVNQPQHF. In DNA, the CDR3 is TGTGCCAGTAGGGACCGGGACAGGGTGAATCAGCCCCAGCATTTT. This chain links TRBV19 with TRBJ1-5, with 9 bases identical to TRBD1. J gave up 4 bases and V 6 bases, and 7 bases lay outside the gene matches. This CDR3 is 15 amino acids long. CDR1 is LNHDA, CDR2 SQIVND, per germline (reference sequence).

For this clone: Other DNA sequences from this sample encode an identical CDR3 as well. The chain joins TRBV3-1 (or the pseudogene TRBV3-2) to TRBJ1-2, with a possible D match to TRBD1 (5 bases). This CDR3 has 14 amino acids. The V and J ends lost 0 bases and 3 bases respectively, with 8 bases between them. The germline V gene encodes CDR1 LGHDT and CDR2 YNNKEL (reference sequence). The CDR3 DNA sequence: TGTGCCAGCAGCCAAGACCCAGGGTACTATGGCTACACCTTC. Protein product: CASSQDPGYYGYTF.

This clone was counted only a few times. The V and J genes are TRBV5-5 and TRBJ1-1; 7 bases map to TRBD1. Germline V gene lookup returns CDR1 SGHKS and CDR2 YYEKEE (reference sequence). V lost 0 bases and J lost 0; bases outside the gene matches: 2. CDR3 length equals 15 residues. In DNA, the CDR3 is TGTGCCAGCAGCTTGGGACAGGGAATGAACACTGAAGCTTTCTTT. It is translated as CASSLGQGMNTEAFF.

This clone was seen once. The rearrangement links TRBV9 to TRBJ1-6; no definite D call. Germline V gene sequence: CDR1 SGDLS, CDR2 YYNGEE. CDR3 length equals 15 residues. Trimming stripped 3 bases from V and 5 bases from J, with 12 bases between. The CDR3 here is CASSGTGSDNSPLHF. CDR3 nucleotides: TGTGCCAGCAGCGGTACGGGTAGCGATAATTCACCCCTCCACTTT.

The V gene is TRBV2, the J gene TRBJ1-6; no definite D call. Germline CDR1 reads SNHLY; CDR2 reads FYNNEI. Trimming removed 7 bases at V and 0 bases at J, with 10 bases between. The CDR3 loop spans 15 amino acids. Here the CDR3 reads CASKRGSSYNSPLHF. DNA for the CDR3: TGTGCCAGCAAACGAGGGAGCTCCTATAATTCACCCCTCCACTTT.

The rearrangement uses TRBV7-2 and TRBJ2-1, with 8 positions matching TRBD2. V was clipped by 1 base and J by 4 bases; unmatched bases: 6. Germline V lookup: CDR1 SGHTA, CDR2 FQGNSA. The CDR3 runs to 16 residues. In DNA, the CDR3 is TGTGCCAGCAGCTTAGGTCGGACGGGGGGGTACAATGAGCAGTTCTTC. Its translation: CASSLGRTGGYNEQFF.

The CDR3 region has the DNA TGTGCCAGGAGACCCGGGACAGGGGGTCGGAATCAGCCCCAGCATTTT. It translates to CARRPGTGGRNQPQHF. The chain uses TRBV28 and TRBJ1-5; 11 positions agree with TRBD1. The CDR3 consists of 16 residues. V lost 9 bases, J lost 4 bases, and 11 bases stayed unmatched. Germline CDR1 and CDR2: MDHEN and SYDVKM.

The J gene is TRBJ1-3, the V gene TRBV27; unclear D gene. The germline V gene encodes CDR1 MNHEY and CDR2 SMNVEV (reference sequence). The length of the CDR3 is 14 residues. Trimming pared 2 bases from V and 10 bases from J, leaving 15 bases between. CDR3 in amino acids: CASSLLAAGATIYF. The CDR3 bases are TGTGCCAGCAGTTTACTGGCCGCCGGAGCGACCATATATTTT.

This chain connects TRBV5-1 to TRBJ2-1; maybe TRBD1 (6 bases). Germline CDR1 reads SGHRS; CDR2 reads YFSETQ. The CDR3 loop spans 15 amino acids. Trimming left V 2 bases short and J 3 bases short, with 12 bases between. CDR3 loop: CASSLRVGGYNEQFF. DNA for the CDR3: TGCGCCAGCAGCTTACGGGTAGGGGGCTACAATGAGCAGTTCTTC.

This rearrangement joins TRBV20-1 to TRBJ1-6; 7 nucleotides line up with TRBD1. In germline, CDR1 is DFQATT, CDR2 SNEGSKA (reference sequence). The J segment lost 6 bases and the V segment lost 3 bases, leaving 5 bases of the junction unmatched. This CDR3 is 14 amino acids long. The CDR3 DNA sequence: TGCAGTGCTAGTCCGGGACAGACTAATTCACCCCTCCACTTT. This sequence encodes CSASPGQTNSPLHF.

The V gene is TRBV20-1, the J gene TRBJ1-2, with D uncertain. V lost 6 bases and J lost 6, with 11 bases in between. The CDR3 extends over 11 amino acids. Per the germline V gene, CDR1 is DFQATT and CDR2 is SNEGSKA (reference sequence). The CDR3 reads CSAALSDGYTF. CDR3 coding DNA: TGCAGTGCCGCCCTATCGGATGGCTACACCTTC.

Only one count was recorded for this clone. Sequence at one end of the junction differs from germline and may be a read error. This rearrangement joins TRBV6-2 or TRBV6-3 to TRBJ2-7; TRBD2 agrees at 16 bases. This CDR3 has 14 residues. Looked up from germline, CDR1 is MNHEY and CDR2 is SVGEGT. The CDR3 reads CASSSGTSGGAIFF. The CDR3 bases are TGTGCCAGCAGTTCCGGGACTAGCGGGGGGGCCATCTTCTTC.

The chain employs TRBV2 and TRBJ1-3; TRBD1 might be the D (5 bases). Germline CDR1 SNHLY, CDR2 FYNNEI. V lost 7 bases, J lost 3 bases, and 16 bases lay in between. This CDR3 has 15 residues. The CDR3 spells CASKKDSPIGNTIYF. In nucleotides, the CDR3 is TGTGCCAGCAAAAAAGACAGTCCGATTGGAAACACCATATATTTT.

The chain has TRBV2 and TRBJ1-2, with unresolved D. The germline gives CDR1 SNHLY, CDR2 FYNNEI. CDR3 length equals 13 residues. Trimming took 1 base from V and 2 from J, leaving 5 bases between them. The CDR3 region has the DNA TGTGCCAGCAGTGAAGGGCAAAACTATGGCTACACCTTC. Encoded protein: CASSEGQNYGYTF.

The chain is built from TRBV9 and TRBJ2-2; D possibly corresponds to TRBD2 (5 bases). CDR3 length equals 16 residues. The germline gives CDR1 SGDLS, CDR2 YYNGEE. The V end lost 2 bases, the J end lost 3 bases, and 14 bases lay between the germline ends. CDR3: CASSVASVGDTGELFF. The CDR3 DNA reads as TGTGCCAGCAGCGTCGCATCCGTGGGAGACACCGGGGAGCTGTTTTTT.

This clone was observed once. The CDR3 bases are TGTGCCTGGAGTGTGGGTAGCGGGATTTCAGAGACCCAGTACTTC. It is translated as CAWSVGSGISETQYF. The chain joins TRBV30 to TRBJ2-5; 8 nucleotides match TRBD2. V shed 0 bases and J 4 bases; nucleotides not matched to a gene: 7. CDR1 GTSNPN and CDR2 SVGIG come from the germline V gene (reference sequence). The CDR3 spans 15 residues.

V is TRBV9 and J is TRBJ2-1; no clear D gene. Germline V lookup: CDR1 SGDLS, CDR2 YYNGEE. This CDR3 region has 9 residues. The V end lost 8 bases, the J end lost 9 bases, and 6 bases lay between the germline ends. DNA of the CDR3: TGTGCCAGGACGGGTGAGCAGTTCTTC. Amino acids: CARTGEQFF.